Listed below are T cell receptor beta chains from one sample, sequenced in a study of T-cell memory formation after mild COVID-19. Via MiXCR, TCRdb re-called the 5' RACE reads, giving one row per CDR3 protein. In the table there are approximately 300,000 distinct CDR3 sequences, approximately 15% of which are singletons. Sequencing input: PBMCs or a T cell subset sorted from them (not recorded which). The receptors were gathered from a man younger than 30 who had mild COVID-19 (a few samples of this study predate the infection). Cell type and time point are not known. Each CDR3 is given with its conserved first and last residue. The D gene is left open where the match is weak. A clone size is listed for some rows: how often the clone was seen (once, few, many), or a class if it is expanded.

J	V	D	size	CDR3	DNA
TRBJ2-2	TRBV4-3	TRBD1	.	CASSHIRGSNTGELFF	TGCGCCAGCAGCCATATCAGGGGGAGTAACACCGGGGAGCTGTTTTTT
TRBJ1-4	TRBV5-4	.	.	CASSRLDSREKLFF	TGTGCCAGCAGCCGTCTGGACAGTAGGGAAAAACTGTTTTTT
TRBJ1-3	TRBV9	.	few	CASSVEGGSGNTIYF	TGTGCCAGCAGCGTCGAGGGGGGGTCTGGAAACACCATATATTTT
TRBJ2-7	TRBV10-3	TRBD1	many	CAISGGRDRASEQYF	TGTGCCATCAGTGGGGGGCGGGACAGGGCGTCCGAGCAGTACTTC
TRBJ2-5	TRBV20-1	TRBD1	.	CSATTGGEETQYF	TGCAGTGCTACGACAGGGGGCGAGGAGACCCAGTACTTC
TRBJ1-1	TRBV9	.	.	CASSVLEGWSKTFF	TGTGCCAGCAGCGTCTTAGAGGGGTGGTCGAAAACTTTCTTT
TRBJ1-1	TRBV6-1	.	few	CASSAAGSNTEAFF	TGTGCCAGCAGTGCAGCCGGGAGTAACACTGAAGCTTTCTTT
TRBJ2-5	TRBV12-3/TRBV12-4	TRBD2	few	CATGLVPETQYF	TGTGCCACGGGACTAGTGCCAGAGACCCAGTACTTC
TRBJ1-1	TRBV7-2	.	few	CASSFTGVGEHTEAFF	TGTGCCAGCAGCTTCACGGGCGTCGGGGAGCACACTGAAGCTTTCTTT
TRBJ2-2	TRBV28	.	.	CASSSGSPGELFF	TGTGCCAGCAGCTCAGGGTCCCCCGGGGAGCTGTTTTTT
TRBJ2-2	TRBV6-4	.	.	CASSDVLVGKNTGELFF	TGTGCCAGCAGTGACGTCCTGGTAGGGAAGAACACCGGGGAGCTGTTTTTT
TRBJ2-7	TRBV5-1	TRBD1	.	CASSSQGQGVEQQYF	TGCGCCAGCAGCTCGCAAGGACAGGGGGTTGAACAGCAGTACTTC
TRBJ1-3	TRBV5-1	.	few	CASRPSHLSGNTIYF	TGCGCCAGCAGGCCGTCGCACCTCTCTGGAAACACCATATATTTT
TRBJ1-1	TRBV29-1	.	few	CSVVGTPMTWATEAFF	TGCAGCGTCGTTGGGACACCGATGACTTGGGCCACTGAAGCTTTCTTT
TRBJ2-2	TRBV7-8	TRBD1	.	CASSSRDRVDTGELFF	TGTGCCAGCAGCAGCCGGGACAGGGTGGACACCGGGGAGCTGTTTTTT
TRBJ1-2	TRBV5-1	TRBD1	few	CASSSGGQAIYGYTF	TGCGCCAGCAGCTCGGGGGGACAGGCGATCTATGGCTACACCTTC
TRBJ2-1	TRBV27	TRBD2	many	CASSWGRARDEQFF	TGTGCCAGCAGTTGGGGGAGGGCGAGGGATGAGCAGTTCTTC
TRBJ2-1	TRBV11-2	.	.	CASSFGGGTSNEQFF	TGTGCCAGCAGCTTTGGAGGTGGGACCTCTAATGAGCAGTTCTTC
TRBJ2-7	TRBV12-3/TRBV12-4	.	.	CASSGLWGPLVNEQYF	TGTGCCAGCAGTGGGTTGTGGGGCCCACTGGTGAACGAGCAGTACTTC
TRBJ1-1	TRBV7-8	.	few	CASSRSYEEGTEAFF	TGTGCCAGCAGCCGTTCTTACGAGGAGGGGACTGAAGCTTTCTTT
TRBJ1-2	TRBV4-2	.	.	CASSQEHGGYGYTF	TGTGCCAGCAGCCAAGAACACGGGGGCTATGGCTACACCTTC
TRBJ1-4	TRBV6-1	.	.	CASTEGYEKLFF	TGTGCCAGCACAGAGGGATATGAAAAACTGTTTTTT
TRBJ1-5	TRBV6-5	.	few	CASSDRTGPNQPQHF	TGTGCCAGCAGTGACCGGACGGGTCCCAATCAGCCCCAGCATTTT
TRBJ1-6	TRBV20-1	.	.	CSARAGWSYNSPLHF	TGCAGTGCTAGAGCAGGGTGGTCCTATAATTCACCCCTCCACTTT
TRBJ1-6	TRBV4-2	TRBD1	.	CASSQYRGDSPLHF	TGTGCCAGCAGCCAGTACAGGGGCGATTCACCCCTCCACTTT
TRBJ2-3	TRBV7-9	.	.	CASSPSTASTDTQYF	TGTGCCAGCAGCCCGTCGACAGCAAGCACAGATACGCAGTATTTT
TRBJ2-3	TRBV4-1	.	many	CASSQDRSTDTQYF	TGCGCCAGCAGCCAAGATCGCAGCACAGATACGCAGTATTTT
TRBJ1-5	TRBV4-3	.	.	CASSQWVGTSNQPQHF	TGCGCCAGCAGCCAATGGGTGGGGACTAGCAATCAGCCCCAGCATTTT
TRBJ2-1	TRBV9	.	.	CASTVDGSVHEQFF	TGTGCCAGCACCGTGGACGGGTCCGTCCATGAGCAGTTCTTC
TRBJ2-3	TRBV6-2/TRBV6-3	.	many	CASSYPADTQYF	TGTGCCAGCAGTTATCCCGCAGATACGCAGTATTTT
TRBJ1-1	TRBV7-8	TRBD1	few	CASSPIPTGLISSEAFF	TGTGCCAGCAGCCCGATCCCGACAGGGCTTATTTCCTCTGAAGCTTTCTTT
TRBJ2-7	TRBV3-1	.	.	CASSQGWGIPYEQYF	TGTGCCAGCAGCCAAGGCTGGGGAATCCCCTACGAGCAGTACTTC
TRBJ1-2	TRBV28	TRBD1	few	CASSPPDRGGGYTF	TGTGCCAGCAGTCCACCGGACAGGGGAGGAGGCTACACCTTC
TRBJ2-1	TRBV24-1	TRBD2	.	CATSDPGLAGVNEQFF	TGTGCCACCAGTGATCCGGGACTAGCGGGGGTAAATGAGCAGTTCTTC
TRBJ2-2	TRBV12-3/TRBV12-4	TRBD2	.	CASYTRTRNTGELFF	TGTGCCAGCTATACCCGGACTAGAAACACCGGGGAGCTGTTTTTT
TRBJ2-7	TRBV27	.	few	CASSLYGTSYEQYF	TGTGCCAGCAGTTTATATGGGACCTCCTACGAGCAGTACTTC
TRBJ2-2	TRBV7-2	.	.	CASRRPGVPGELFF	TGTGCCAGCAGAAGACCGGGGGTCCCCGGGGAGCTGTTTTTT
TRBJ1-1	TRBV4-3	.	.	CASSQGTSLDTEAFF	TGCGCCAGCAGCCAGGGGACGTCCTTAGACACTGAAGCTTTCTTT
TRBJ2-7	TRBV2	.	once	CASEKANYEQYF	TGTGCCAGCGAGAAAGCGAACTACGAGCAGTACTTC
TRBJ2-3	TRBV5-5	.	few	CAGGGGGADTQYF	TGTGCCGGGGGGGGCGGCGGAGCAGATACGCAGTATTTT
TRBJ2-2	TRBV11-2	TRBD1	few	CASSPRDRVTGELFF	TGTGCCAGCAGCCCCCGGGACAGGGTCACCGGGGAGCTGTTTTTT
TRBJ1-2	TRBV4-3	TRBD1	few	CASSQEPTGSYGYTF	TGCGCCAGCAGCCAGGAACCGACAGGGTCCTATGGCTACACCTTC
TRBJ2-3	TRBV12-3/TRBV12-4	.	.	CASTGVTGGTQYF	TGTGCCAGCACCGGTGTGACGGGCGGTACGCAGTATTTT
TRBJ1-2	TRBV29-1	TRBD1	.	CSVGLDRPYGYTF	TGCAGCGTTGGCTTGGACAGGCCCTATGGCTACACCTTC
TRBJ2-3	TRBV7-3	.	few	CASPGLDTQYF	TGTGCCAGCCCGGGTCTGGATACGCAGTATTTT
TRBJ2-1	TRBV7-2	.	few	CASSLATRGWRRNEQFF	TGTGCCAGCAGCTTAGCGACCCGCGGGTGGCGACGCAATGAGCAGTTCTTC
TRBJ2-7	TRBV6-2/TRBV6-3	.	.	CATSRDPAYEQYF	TGTGCCACCTCCCGGGACCCAGCCTACGAGCAGTACTTC
TRBJ2-7	TRBV7-6	.	many	CASSLDTGHEQYF	TGTGCCAGCAGCTTGGATACAGGTCACGAGCAGTACTTC
TRBJ2-3	TRBV7-8	.	few	CASSFDTGRDTQYF	TGTGCCAGCAGCTTCGACACGGGGAGAGATACGCAGTATTTT
TRBJ2-7	TRBV7-6	.	few	CASSSTADYEQYF	TGTGCCAGCAGCTCCACCGCCGACTACGAGCAGTACTTC
TRBJ2-7	TRBV5-6	.	.	CASSGKDYSYEQYF	TGTGCCAGCAGCGGGAAGGACTACTCCTACGAGCAGTACTTC
TRBJ2-3	TRBV7-8	.	few	CASSLMSGGTDTQYF	TGTGCCAGCAGCTTGATGTCGGGGGGCACAGATACGCAGTATTTT
TRBJ1-5	TRBV6-4	.	.	CASSAVNGNQPQHF	TGTGCCAGCAGTGCAGTTAATGGCAATCAGCCCCAGCATTTT
TRBJ2-3	TRBV2	.	.	CASSETGWDTQYF	TGTGCCAGCAGTGAAACGGGGTGGGATACGCAGTATTTT
TRBJ1-5	TRBV27	TRBD1	.	CASSFRDRDPNQPQHF	TGTGCCAGCAGTTTCCGGGACAGGGATCCCAATCAGCCCCAGCATTTT
TRBJ1-3	TRBV5-1	.	few	CASSLLQGGNTIYF	TGCGCCAGCAGCTTGCTACAGGGAGGAAACACCATATATTTT
TRBJ2-4	TRBV10-3	.	few	CAISESGSSLIQYF	TGTGCCATCAGTGAGTCAGGCTCCTCCCTCATTCAGTACTTC
TRBJ2-7	TRBV6-2/TRBV6-3	.	.	CASSYPGYEQYF	TGTGCCAGCAGTTACCCGGGCTACGAGCAGTACTTC
TRBJ2-3	TRBV27	.	.	CASRQGGAGDTQYF	TGTGCCAGCCGGCAGGGGGGGGCCGGAGATACGCAGTATTTT